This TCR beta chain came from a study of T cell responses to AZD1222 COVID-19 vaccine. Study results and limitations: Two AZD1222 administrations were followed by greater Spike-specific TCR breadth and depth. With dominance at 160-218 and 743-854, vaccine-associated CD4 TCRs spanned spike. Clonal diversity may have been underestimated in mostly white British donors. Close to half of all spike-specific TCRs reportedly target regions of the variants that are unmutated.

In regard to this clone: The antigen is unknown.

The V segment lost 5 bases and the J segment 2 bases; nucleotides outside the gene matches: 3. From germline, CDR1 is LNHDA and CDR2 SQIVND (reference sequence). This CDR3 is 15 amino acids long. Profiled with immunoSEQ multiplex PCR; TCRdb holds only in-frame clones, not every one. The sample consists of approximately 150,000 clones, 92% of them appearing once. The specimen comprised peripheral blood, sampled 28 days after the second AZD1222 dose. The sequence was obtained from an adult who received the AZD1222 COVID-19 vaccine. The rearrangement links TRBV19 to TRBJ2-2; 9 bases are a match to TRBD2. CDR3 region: CASSRLAGNTGELFF. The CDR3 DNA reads TGTGCCAGTAGTCGTCTAGCGGGAAACACCGGGGAGCTGTTTTTT.